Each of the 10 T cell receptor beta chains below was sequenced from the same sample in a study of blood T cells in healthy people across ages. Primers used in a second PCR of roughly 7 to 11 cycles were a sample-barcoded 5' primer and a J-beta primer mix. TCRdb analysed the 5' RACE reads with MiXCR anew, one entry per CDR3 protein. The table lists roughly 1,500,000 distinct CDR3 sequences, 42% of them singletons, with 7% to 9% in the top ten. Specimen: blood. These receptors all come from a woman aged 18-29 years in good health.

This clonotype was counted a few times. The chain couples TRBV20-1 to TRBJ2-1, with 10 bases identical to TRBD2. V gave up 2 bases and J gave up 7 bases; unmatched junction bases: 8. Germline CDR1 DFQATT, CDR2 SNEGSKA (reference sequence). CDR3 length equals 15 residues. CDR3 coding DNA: TGCAGTGCTAGATCCGGGACTAGCGTTCGAAATGAGCAGTTCTTC. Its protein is CSARSGTSVRNEQFF.

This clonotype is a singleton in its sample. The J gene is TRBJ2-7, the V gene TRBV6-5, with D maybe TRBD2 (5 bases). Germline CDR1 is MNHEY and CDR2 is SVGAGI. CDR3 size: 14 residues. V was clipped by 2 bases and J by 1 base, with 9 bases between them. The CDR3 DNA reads TGTGCCAGCAGTTACACTGGGAGATCCTACGAGCAGTACTTC. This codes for CASSYTGRSYEQYF.

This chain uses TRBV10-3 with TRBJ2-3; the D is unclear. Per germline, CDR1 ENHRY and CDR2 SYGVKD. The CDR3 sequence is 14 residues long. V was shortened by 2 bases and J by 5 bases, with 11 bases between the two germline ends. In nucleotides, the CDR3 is TGTGCCATCAGTGAGGAGGAATTAAAAGATACGCAGTATTTT. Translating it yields CAISEEELKDTQYF.

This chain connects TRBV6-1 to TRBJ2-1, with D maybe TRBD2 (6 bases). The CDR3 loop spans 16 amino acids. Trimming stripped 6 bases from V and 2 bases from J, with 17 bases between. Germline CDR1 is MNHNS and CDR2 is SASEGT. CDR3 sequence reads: CASSSDGGEAYNEQFF. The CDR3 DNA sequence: TGTGCCAGCAGCTCGGACGGCGGGGAAGCCTACAATGAGCAGTTCTTC.

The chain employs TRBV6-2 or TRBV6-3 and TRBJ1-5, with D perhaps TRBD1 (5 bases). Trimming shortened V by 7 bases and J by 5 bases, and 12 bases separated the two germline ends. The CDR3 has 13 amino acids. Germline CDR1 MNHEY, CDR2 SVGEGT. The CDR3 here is CASTKRGYQPQHF. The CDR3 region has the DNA TGTGCCAGCACCAAACGGGGGTATCAGCCCCAGCATTTT.

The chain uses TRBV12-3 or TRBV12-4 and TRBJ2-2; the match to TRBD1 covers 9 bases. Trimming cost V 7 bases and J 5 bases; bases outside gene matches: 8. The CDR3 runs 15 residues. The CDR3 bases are TGTGCCAGCATCGGAGACAGGGGGTTGACCGGGGAGCTGTTTTTT. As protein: CASIGDRGLTGELFF.

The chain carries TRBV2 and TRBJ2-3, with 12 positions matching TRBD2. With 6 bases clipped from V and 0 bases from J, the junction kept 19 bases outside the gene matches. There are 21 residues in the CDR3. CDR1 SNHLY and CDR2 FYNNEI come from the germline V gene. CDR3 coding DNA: TGTGCCAGCAGAACCGGGACAGGTGGTCCTAGCGGGAGGGCTAGCACAGATACGCAGTATTTT. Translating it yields CASRTGTGGPSGRASTDTQYF.

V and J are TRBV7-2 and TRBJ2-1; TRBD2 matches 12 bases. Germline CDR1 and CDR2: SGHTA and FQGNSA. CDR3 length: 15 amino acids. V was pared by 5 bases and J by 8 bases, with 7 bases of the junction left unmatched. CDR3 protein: CASSNGLAGLYEQFF. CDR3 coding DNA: TGTGCCAGCAGCAACGGACTAGCGGGACTGTATGAGCAGTTCTTC. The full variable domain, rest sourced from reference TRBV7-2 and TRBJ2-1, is GAGVSQSPSNKVTEKGKDVELRCDPISGHTALYWYRQSLGQGLEFLIYFQGNSAPDKSGLPSDRFSAERTGGSVSTLTIQRTQQEDSAVYLCASSNGLAGLYEQFFGPGTRLTVL.

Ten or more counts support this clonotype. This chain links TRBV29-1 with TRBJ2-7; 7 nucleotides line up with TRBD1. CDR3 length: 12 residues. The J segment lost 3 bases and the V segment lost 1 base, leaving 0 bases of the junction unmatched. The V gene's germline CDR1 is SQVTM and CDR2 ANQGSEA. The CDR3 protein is CSVEAGGYEQYF. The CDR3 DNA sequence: TGCAGCGTTGAAGCAGGGGGCTACGAGCAGTACTTC.

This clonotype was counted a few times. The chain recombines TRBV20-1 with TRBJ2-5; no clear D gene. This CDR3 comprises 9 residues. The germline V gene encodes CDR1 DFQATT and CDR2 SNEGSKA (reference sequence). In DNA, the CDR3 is TGCAGGGGCAAAGAGACCCAGTACTTC. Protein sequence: CRGKETQYF.